This T cell receptor beta chain was observed in a study of blood T cell repertoires in COVID-19. TCRdb's table, derived via immunoSEQ multiplex PCR, lists solely in-frame clones and lacks some. Of roughly 260,000 clones listed, approximately 77% are singletons. Germline CDR1 LGHDT, CDR2 YNNKEL (reference sequence). V lost 0 bases, J lost 0 bases, and 9 bases lay in between. The CDR3 sequence is 16 residues long. The chain links TRBV3-1 (or the pseudogene TRBV3-2) to TRBJ1-3, with D hard to call. Sequenced sample: peripheral blood. The receptor's source is a woman under 30 with acute or convalescent COVID-19. Here the CDR3 DNA reads TGTGCCAGCAGCCAAGATTCGGGGATCTCTGGAAACACCATATATTTT. This codes for CASSQDSGISGNTIYF.